Many counts were recorded for the clone carrying this T cell receptor beta chain. As yet, its antigen is unknown. Indicated time point: sample taken at primary tumor resection. The donor group consisted of roughly 76 patients who had untreated, early-stage non-small cell lung cancer. No cells were sorted before sequencing. The whole RNA sequenced was extracted from tumor, nontumor lung or frozen PBMC. CDR1 DFQATT and CDR2 SNEGSKA come from the germline V gene (reference sequence). The junction had 7 bases not matched to a gene; V was cut back by 4 bases and J by 6 bases. The CDR3 covers 14 residues. These data belong to a study of spatial heterogeneity in lung cancer. The wider study: Detection consistently captured more beta-chain sequences than alpha-chain sequences. Overall study findings and caveats: Ubiquitous expanded TCR counts tracked ubiquitous nonsynonymous mutations, and regional counts tracked regional ones. Tumor mutation count correlated with how many alpha and beta TCRs expanded intratumorally.

TCRdb re-analysed the 5' RACE reads in MiXCR, keeping a single row per CDR3 protein. The table has approximately 23,000 distinct CDR3 sequences, 4% to 5.5% seen once. The receptor's source is a male donor with early-stage non-small cell lung cancer. J is TRBJ2-1 and V is TRBV20-1; TRBD2 matches 9 bases. Sequencing used lung tumor tissue, obtained at surgery. This chain's CDR3 is CSAILAGWGNEQFF. In DNA form, the CDR3 reads TGCAGTGCTATTCTAGCGGGGTGGGGCAATGAGCAGTTCTTC.